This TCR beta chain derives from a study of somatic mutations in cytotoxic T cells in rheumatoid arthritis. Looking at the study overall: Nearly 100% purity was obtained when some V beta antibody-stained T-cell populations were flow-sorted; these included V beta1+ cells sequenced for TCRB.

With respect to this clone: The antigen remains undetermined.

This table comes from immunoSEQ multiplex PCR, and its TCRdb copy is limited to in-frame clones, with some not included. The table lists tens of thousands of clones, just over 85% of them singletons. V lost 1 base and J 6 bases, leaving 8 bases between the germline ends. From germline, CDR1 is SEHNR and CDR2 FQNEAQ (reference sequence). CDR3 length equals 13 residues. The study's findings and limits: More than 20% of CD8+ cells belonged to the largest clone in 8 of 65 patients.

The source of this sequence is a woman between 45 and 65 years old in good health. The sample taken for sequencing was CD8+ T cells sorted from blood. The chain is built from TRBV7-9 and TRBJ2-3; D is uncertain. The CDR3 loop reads CASSLGSRDTQYF. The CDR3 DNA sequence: TGTGCCAGCAGCTTAGGATCCAGGGATACGCAGTATTTT.